This TCR beta chain was profiled in a study of blood T cell repertoires in COVID-19. This CDR3 has 13 residues. V shed 1 base, J shed 13 bases, and the junction held 4 bases outside the gene matches. Germline values: CDR1 SGHAT, CDR2 FQNNGV. Per the original data handling: Estimates of nucleated cell counts were drawn from the amplification of reference gene primers. Some clones are missing from TCRdb's copy, which holds only in-frame ones; the method was immunoSEQ multiplex PCR. Clone size and the V and J calls come from that table; the DNA yielded D and trimming. The sample lists roughly 150,000 clones, around nine tenths seen once, with 2.5% to 3% in the top ten.

The chain combines TRBV11-2 with TRBJ2-2, with 9 bases fitting TRBD2. The sample taken for sequencing was peripheral blood. This clonotype was obtained from a woman of 80 years or more with COVID-19, enrolled during active disease. The CDR3 here is CASSLGAGLALFF. In DNA, the CDR3 is TGTGCCAGCAGCTTAGGAGCGGGACTAGCGCTGTTTTTT.